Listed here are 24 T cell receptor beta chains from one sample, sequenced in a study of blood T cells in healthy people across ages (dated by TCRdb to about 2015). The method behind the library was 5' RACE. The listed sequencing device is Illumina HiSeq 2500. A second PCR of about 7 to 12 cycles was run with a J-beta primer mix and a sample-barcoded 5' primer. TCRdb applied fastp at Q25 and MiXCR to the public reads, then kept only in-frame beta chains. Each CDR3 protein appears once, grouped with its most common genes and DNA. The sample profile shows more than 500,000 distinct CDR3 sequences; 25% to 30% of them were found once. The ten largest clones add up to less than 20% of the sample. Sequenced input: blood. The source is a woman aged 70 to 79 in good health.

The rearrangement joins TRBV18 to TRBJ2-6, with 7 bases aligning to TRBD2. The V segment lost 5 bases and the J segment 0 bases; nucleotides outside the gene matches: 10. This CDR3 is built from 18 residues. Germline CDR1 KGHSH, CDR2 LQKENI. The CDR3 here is CASSSSVGTNSGANVLTF. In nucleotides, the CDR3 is TGTGCCAGCTCATCCTCCGTCGGGACTAACTCTGGGGCCAACGTCCTGACTTTC.

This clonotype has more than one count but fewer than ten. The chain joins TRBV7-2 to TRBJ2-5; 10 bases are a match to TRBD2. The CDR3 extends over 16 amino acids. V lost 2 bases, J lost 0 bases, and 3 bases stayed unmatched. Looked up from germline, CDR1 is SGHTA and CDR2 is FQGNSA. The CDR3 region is CASSLNGLADQETQYF. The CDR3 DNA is TGTGCCAGCAGCTTAAATGGACTAGCGGACCAAGAGACCCAGTACTTC.

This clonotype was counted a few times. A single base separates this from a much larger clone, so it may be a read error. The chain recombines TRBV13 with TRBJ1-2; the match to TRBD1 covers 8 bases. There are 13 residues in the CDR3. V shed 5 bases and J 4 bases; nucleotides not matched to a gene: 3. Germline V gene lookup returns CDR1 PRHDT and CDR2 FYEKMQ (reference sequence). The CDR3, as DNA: TGTGCCAGCAGCACCGGACAGGGCTATGGCTACACCTTC. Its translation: CASSTGQGYGYTF. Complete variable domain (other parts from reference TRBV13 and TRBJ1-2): AAGVIQSPRHLIKEKRETATLKCYPIPRHDTVYWYQQGPGQDPQFLISFYEKMQSDKGSIPDRFSAQQFSDYHSELNMSSLELGDSALYFCASSTGQGYGYTFGSGTRLTVV.

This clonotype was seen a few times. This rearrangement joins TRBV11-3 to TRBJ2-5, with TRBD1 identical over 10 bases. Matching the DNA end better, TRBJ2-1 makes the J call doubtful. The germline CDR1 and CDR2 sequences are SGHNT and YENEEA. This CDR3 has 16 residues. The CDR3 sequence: CASSRAGTGVRNEQFF. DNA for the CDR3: TGTGCCAGCAGCCGGGCCGGGACAGGGGTCCGGAATGAGCAGTTCTTC.

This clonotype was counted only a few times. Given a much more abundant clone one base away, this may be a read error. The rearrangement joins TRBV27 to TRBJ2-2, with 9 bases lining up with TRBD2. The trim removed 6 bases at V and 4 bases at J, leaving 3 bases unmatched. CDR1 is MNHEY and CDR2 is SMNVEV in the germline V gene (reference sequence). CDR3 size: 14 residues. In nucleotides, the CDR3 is TGTGCCAGCAGAGCGGGGGGATGCACCGGGGAGCTGTTTTTT. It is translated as CASRAGGCTGELFF.

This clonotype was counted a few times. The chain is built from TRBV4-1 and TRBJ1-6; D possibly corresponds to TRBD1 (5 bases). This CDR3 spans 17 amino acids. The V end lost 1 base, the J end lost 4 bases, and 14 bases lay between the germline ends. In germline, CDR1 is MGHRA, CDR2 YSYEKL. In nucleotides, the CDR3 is TGCGCCAGCAGCCAAGGATGGCAGGGCCAATATAATTCACCCCTCCACTTT. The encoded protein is CASSQGWQGQYNSPLHF.

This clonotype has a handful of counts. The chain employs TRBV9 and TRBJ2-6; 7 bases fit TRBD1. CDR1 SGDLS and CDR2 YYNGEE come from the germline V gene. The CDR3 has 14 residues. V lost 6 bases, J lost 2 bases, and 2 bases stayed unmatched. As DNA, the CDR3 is TGTGCCAGCAAAGACAGGGCTGGGGCCAACGTCCTGACTTTC. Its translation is CASKDRAGANVLTF.

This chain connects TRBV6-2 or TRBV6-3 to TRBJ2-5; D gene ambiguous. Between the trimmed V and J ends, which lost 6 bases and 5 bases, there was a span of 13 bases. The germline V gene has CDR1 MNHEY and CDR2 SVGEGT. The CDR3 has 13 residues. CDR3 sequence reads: CASSLLPDETQYF. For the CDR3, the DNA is TGTGCCAGCAGCTTACTACCGGACGAGACCCAGTACTTC.

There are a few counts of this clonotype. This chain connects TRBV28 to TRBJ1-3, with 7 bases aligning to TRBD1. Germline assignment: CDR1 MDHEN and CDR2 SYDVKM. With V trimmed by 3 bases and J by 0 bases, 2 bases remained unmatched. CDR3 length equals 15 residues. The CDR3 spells CASSFSGGSGNTIYF. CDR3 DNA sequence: TGTGCCAGCAGTTTCTCAGGGGGCTCTGGAAACACCATATATTTT.

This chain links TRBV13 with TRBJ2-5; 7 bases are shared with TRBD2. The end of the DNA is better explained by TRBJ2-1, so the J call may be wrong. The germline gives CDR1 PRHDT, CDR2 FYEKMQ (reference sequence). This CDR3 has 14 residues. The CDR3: CASSIRGTINEQFF. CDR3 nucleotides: TGTGCCAGCAGCATCCGGGGGACTATCAATGAGCAGTTCTTC.

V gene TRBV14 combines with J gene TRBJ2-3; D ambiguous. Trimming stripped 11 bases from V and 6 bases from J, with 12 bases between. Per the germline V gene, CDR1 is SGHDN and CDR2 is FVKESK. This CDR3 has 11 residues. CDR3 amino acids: CACRTPDTQYF. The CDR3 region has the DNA TGTGCCTGCCGAACCCCGGATACGCAGTATTTT. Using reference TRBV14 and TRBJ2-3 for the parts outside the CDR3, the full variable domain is EAGVTQFPSHSVIEKGQTVTLRCDPISGHDNLYWYRRVMGKEIKFLLHFVKESKQDESGMPNNRFLAERTGGTYSTLKVQPAELEDSGVYFCACRTPDTQYFGPGTRLTVL.

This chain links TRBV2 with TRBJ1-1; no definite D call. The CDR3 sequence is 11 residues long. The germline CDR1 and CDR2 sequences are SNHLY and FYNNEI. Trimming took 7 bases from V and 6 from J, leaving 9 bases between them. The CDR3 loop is CASKIWAEAFF. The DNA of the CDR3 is TGTGCCAGCAAGATTTGGGCTGAAGCTTTCTTT. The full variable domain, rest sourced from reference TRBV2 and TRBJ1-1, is EPEVTQTPSHQVTQMGQEVILRCVPISNHLYFYWYRQILGQKVEFLVSFYNNEISEKSEIFDDQFSVERPDGSNFTLKIRSTKLEDSAMYFCASKIWAEAFFGQGTRLTVV.

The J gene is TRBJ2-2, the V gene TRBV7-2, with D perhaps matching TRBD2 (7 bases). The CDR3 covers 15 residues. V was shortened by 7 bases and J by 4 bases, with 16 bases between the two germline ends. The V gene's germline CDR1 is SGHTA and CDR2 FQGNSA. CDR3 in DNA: TGTGCCAGCACCCGGGGGGCCCCAACCACCGGGGAGCTGTTTTTT. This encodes CASTRGAPTTGELFF.

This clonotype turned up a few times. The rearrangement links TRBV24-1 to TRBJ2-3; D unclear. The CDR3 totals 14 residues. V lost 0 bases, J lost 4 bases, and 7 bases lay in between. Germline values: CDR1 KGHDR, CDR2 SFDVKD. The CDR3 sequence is CATSDLVRSDTQYF. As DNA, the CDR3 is TGTGCCACCAGTGATTTGGTCAGATCAGATACGCAGTATTTT.

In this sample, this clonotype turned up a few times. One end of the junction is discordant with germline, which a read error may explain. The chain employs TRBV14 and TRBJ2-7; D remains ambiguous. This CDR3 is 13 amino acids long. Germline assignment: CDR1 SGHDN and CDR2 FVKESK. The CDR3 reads CVSSQIMSYEQYF. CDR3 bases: TGTGTCAGCAGCCAAATAATGTCCTACGAGCAGTACTTC.

DNA for the CDR3: TGTGCCAGCAGCACGGACAGGGGGCGATCAGATGGCTACACCTTC. This translates into CASSTDRGRSDGYTF. The chain links TRBV12-3 or TRBV12-4 to TRBJ1-2; 11 bases are shared with TRBD1. The CDR3 is made up of 15 amino acids. The trim removed 6 bases at V and 6 bases at J, leaving 9 bases unmatched.

The CDR3 DNA reads as TGTGCCAGCACCTCACAAATTGACAGCACAGATACGCAGTATTTT. This codes for CASTSQIDSTDTQYF. This chain links TRBV6-6 with TRBJ2-3; D unclear. Germline V gives CDR1 MNHNY, CDR2 SVGAGI (reference sequence). The CDR3 is 15 amino acids. V was clipped by 7 bases and J by 0 bases, with 14 bases between them.

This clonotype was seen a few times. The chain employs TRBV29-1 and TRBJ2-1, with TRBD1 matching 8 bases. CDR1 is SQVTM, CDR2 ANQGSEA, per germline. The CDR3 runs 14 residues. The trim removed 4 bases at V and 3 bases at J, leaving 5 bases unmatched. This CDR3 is CSVGQGADYNEQFF. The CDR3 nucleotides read TGCAGCGTTGGTCAGGGGGCGGACTACAATGAGCAGTTCTTC.

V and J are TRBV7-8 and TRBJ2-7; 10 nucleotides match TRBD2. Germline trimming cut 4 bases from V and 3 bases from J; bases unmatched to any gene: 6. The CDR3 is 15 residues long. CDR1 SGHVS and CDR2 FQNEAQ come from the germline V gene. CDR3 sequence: CASSSSSGSYYEQYF. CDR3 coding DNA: TGTGCCAGCAGCTCCTCTAGCGGGAGCTACTACGAGCAGTACTTC. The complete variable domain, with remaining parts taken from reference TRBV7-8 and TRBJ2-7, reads GAGVSQSPRYKVAKRGQDVALRCDPISGHVSLFWYQQALGQGPEFLTYFQNEAQLDKSGLPSDRFFAERPEGSVSTLKIQRTQQEDSAVYLCASSSSSGSYYEQYFGPGTRLTVT.

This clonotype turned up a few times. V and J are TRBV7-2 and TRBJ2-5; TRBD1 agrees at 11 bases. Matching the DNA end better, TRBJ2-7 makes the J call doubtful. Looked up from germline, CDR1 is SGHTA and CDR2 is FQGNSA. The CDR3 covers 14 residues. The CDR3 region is CASSRTGGMNEQYF. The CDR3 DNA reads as TGTGCCAGCAGCCGGACAGGGGGCATGAACGAGCAGTACTTC.

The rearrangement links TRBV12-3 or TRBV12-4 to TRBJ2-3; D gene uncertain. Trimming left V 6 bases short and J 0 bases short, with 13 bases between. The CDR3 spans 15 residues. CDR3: CASSLGISSTDTQYF. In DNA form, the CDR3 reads TGTGCCAGCAGCTTGGGGATTTCTAGCACAGATACGCAGTATTTT.

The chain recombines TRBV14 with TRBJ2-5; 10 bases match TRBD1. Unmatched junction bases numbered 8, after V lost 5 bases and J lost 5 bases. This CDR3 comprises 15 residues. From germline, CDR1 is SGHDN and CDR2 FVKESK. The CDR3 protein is CASSSGTGVWETQYF. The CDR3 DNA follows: TGTGCCAGCAGCTCCGGGACAGGGGTATGGGAGACCCAGTACTTC.

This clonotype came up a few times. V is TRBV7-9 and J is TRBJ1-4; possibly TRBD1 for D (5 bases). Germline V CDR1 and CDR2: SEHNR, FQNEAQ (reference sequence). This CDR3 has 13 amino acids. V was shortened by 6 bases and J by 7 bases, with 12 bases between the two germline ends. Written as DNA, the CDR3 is TGTGCCAGCAGTCCAGGGAGGGGTGAAAAACTGTTTTTT. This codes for CASSPGRGEKLFF.

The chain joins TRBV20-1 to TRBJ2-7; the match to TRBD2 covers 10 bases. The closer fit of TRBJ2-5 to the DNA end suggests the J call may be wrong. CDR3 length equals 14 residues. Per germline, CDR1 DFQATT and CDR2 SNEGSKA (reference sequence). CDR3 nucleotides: TGCAGTGCGTTTAAGCTAGCGGGGGCAGAGACCCAGTACTTC. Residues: CSAFKLAGAETQYF.